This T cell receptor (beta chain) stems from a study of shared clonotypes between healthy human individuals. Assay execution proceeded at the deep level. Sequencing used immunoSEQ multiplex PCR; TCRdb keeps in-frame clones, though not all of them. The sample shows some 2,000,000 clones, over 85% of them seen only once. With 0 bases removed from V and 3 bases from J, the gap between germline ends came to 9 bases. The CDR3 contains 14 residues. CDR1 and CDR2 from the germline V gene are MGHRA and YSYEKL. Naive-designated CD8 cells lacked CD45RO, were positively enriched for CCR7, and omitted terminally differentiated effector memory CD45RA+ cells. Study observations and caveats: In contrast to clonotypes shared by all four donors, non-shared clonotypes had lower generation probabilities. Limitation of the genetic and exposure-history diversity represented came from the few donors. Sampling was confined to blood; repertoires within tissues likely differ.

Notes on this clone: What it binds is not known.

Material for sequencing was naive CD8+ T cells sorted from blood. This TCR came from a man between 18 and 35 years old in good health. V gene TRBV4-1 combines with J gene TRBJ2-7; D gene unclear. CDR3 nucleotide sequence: TGCGCCAGCAGCCAAGAATTGTCCAGCTACGAGCAGTACTTC. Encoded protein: CASSQELSSYEQYF.